This T cell receptor beta chain came from a study of control samples from healthy donors and cancer patients. The CDR3 runs 14 residues. CDR1 and CDR2 (germline): LGHDT, YNNKEL (reference sequence). Between the trimmed V and J ends, which lost 5 bases and 6 bases, there was a span of 13 bases. Here immunoSEQ multiplex PCR was the method, and the copy in TCRdb shows in-frame clones only, minus some. The table records about 89,000 clones, around 85% of them present only once. This rearrangement joins TRBV3-1 (or the pseudogene TRBV3-2) to TRBJ1-4; tentatively, D is TRBD1 (5 bases). The specimen sequenced was blood. The sequence was obtained from a woman in her forties in good health. The CDR3 loop reads CASSLGGGDEKLFF. In DNA, the CDR3 is TGTGCCAGCAGCTTGGGTGGGGGAGATGAAAAACTGTTTTTT.